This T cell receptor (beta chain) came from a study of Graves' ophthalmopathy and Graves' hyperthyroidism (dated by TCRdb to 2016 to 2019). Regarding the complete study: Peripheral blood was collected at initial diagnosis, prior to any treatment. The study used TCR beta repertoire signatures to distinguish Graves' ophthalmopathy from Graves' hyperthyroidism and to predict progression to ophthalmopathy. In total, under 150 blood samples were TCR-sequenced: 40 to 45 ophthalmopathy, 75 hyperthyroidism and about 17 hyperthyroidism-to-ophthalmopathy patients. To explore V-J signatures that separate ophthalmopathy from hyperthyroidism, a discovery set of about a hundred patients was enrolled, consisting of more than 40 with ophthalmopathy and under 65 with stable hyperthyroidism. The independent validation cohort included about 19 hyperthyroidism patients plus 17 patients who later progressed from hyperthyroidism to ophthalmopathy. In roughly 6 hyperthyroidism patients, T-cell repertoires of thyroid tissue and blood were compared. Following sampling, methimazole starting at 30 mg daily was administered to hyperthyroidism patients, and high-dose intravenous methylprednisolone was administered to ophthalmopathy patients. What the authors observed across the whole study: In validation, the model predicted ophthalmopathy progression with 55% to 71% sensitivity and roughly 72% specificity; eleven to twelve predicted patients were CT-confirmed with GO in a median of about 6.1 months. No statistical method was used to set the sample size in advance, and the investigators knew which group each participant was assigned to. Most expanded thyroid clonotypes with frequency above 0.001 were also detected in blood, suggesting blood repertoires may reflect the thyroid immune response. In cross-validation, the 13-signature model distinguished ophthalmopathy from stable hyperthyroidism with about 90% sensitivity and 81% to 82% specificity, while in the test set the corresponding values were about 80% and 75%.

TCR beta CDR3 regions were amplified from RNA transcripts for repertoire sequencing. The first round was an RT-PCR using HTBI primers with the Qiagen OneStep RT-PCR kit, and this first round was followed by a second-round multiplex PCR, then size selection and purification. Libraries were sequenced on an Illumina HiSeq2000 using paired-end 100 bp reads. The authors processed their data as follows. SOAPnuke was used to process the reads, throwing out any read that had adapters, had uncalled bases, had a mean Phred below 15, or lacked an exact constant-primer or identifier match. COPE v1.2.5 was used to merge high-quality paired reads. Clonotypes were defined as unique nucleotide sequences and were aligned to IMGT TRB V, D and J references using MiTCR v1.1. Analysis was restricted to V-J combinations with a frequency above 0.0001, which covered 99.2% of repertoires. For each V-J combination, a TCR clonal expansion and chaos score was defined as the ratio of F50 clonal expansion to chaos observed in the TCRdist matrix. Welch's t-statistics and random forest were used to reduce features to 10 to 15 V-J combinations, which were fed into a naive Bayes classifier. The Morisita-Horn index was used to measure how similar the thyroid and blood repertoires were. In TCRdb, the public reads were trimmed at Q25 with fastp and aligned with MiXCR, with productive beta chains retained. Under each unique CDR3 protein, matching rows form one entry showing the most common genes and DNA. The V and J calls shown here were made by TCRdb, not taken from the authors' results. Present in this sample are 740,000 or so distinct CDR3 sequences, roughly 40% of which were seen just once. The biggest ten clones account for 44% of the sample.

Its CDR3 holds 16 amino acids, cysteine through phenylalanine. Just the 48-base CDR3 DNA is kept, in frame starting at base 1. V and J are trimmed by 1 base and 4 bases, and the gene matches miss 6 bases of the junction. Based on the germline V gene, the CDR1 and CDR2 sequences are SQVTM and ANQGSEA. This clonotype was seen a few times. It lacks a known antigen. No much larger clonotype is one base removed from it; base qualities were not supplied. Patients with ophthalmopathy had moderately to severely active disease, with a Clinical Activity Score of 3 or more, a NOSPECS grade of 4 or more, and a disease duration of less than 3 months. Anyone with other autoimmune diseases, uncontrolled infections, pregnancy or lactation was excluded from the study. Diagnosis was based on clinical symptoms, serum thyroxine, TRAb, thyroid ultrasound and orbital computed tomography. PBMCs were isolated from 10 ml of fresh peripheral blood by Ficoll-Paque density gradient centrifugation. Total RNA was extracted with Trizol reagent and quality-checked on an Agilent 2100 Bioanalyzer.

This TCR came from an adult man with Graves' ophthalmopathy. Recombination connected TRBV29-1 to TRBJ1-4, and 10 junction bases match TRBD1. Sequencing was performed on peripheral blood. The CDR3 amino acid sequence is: CSVEVRQGASNEKLFF. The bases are TGCAGCGTTGAAGTGCGACAGGGGGCGAGTAATGAAAAACTGTTTTTT.